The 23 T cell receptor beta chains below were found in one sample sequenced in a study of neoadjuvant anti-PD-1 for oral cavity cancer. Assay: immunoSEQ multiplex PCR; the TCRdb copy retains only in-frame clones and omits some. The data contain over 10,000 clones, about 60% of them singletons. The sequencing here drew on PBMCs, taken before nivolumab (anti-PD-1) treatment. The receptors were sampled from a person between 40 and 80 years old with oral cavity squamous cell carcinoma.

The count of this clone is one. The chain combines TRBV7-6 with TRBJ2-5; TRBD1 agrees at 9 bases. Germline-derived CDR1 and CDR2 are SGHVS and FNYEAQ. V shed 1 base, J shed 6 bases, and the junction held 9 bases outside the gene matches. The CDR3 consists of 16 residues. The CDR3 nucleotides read TGTGCCAGCAGCTTAGGGTCCCCACAGGGGGCCAAGACCCAGTACTTC. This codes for CASSLGSPQGAKTQYF.

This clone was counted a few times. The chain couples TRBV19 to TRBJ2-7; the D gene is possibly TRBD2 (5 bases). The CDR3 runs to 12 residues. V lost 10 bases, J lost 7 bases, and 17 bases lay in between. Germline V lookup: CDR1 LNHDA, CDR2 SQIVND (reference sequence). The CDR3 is CATRPGRGEQYF. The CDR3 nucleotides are TGTGCCACCCGTCCGGGAAGAGGTGAGCAGTACTTC.

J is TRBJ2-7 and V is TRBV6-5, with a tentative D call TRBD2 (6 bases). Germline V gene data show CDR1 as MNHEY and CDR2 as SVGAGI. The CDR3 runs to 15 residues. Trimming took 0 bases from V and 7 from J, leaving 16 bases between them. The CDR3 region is CASSYSSLHAGEQYF. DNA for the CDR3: TGTGCCAGCAGTTACTCAAGCCTACACGCGGGGGAGCAGTACTTC.

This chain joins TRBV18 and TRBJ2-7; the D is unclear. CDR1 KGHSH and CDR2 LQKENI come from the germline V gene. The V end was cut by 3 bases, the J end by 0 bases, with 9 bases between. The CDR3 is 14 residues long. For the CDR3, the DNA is TGTGCCAGCTCACCCTTGGACGGCTCCTACGAGCAGTACTTC. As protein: CASSPLDGSYEQYF.

The CDR3 bases are TGTGCCAGCAGTTTACTAGCGGGAGCGCGGGAGCAGTACTTC. Amino acid sequence: CASSLLAGAREQYF. The rearrangement uses TRBV28 and TRBJ2-7; 10 bases agree with TRBD2. Germline assignment: CDR1 MDHEN and CDR2 SYDVKM. V lost 2 bases and J lost 7; bases outside the gene matches: 5. This CDR3 has 14 amino acids.

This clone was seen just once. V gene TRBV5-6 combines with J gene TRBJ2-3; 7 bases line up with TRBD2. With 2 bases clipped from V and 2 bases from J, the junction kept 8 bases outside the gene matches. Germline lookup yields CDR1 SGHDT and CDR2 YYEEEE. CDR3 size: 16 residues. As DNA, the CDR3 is TGTGCCAGCAGCTTCCGCTCTAGCGGATACACAGATACGCAGTATTTT. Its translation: CASSFRSSGYTDTQYF.

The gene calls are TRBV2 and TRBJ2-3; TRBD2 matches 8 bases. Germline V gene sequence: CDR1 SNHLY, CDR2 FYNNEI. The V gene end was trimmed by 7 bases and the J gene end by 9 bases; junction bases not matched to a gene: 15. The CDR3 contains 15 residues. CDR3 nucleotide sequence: TGTGCCAGCAAAACACCAACGGGACTAGGTCTAACGCAGTATTTT. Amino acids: CASKTPTGLGLTQYF.

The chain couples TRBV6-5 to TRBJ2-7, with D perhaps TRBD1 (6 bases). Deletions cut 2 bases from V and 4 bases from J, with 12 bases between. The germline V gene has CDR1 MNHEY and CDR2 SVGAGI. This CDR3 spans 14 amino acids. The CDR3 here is CASSYGLGGYEQYF. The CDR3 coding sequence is TGTGCCAGCAGTTACGGGCTAGGGGGATACGAGCAGTACTTC.

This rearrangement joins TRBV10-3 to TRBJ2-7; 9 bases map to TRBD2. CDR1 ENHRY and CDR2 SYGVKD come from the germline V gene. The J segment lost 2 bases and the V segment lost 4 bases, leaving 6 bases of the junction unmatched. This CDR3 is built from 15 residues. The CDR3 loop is CAISGKRGEPYEQYF. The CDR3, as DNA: TGTGCCATCAGTGGGAAGCGGGGGGAACCCTACGAGCAGTACTTC.

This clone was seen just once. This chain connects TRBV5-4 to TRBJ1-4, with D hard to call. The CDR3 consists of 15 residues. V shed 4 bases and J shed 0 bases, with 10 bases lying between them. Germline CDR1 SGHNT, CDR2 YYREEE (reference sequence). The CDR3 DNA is TGTGCCAGCAGCCCCGGGTCTGCAACTAATGAAAAACTGTTTTTT. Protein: CASSPGSATNEKLFF.

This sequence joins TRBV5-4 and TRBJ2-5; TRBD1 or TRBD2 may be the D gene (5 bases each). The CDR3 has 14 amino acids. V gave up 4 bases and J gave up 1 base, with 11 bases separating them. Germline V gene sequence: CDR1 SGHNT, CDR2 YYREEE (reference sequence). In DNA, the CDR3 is TGTGCCAGCAGCAAATCCGGGACCCAAGAGACCCAGTACTTC. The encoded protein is CASSKSGTQETQYF.

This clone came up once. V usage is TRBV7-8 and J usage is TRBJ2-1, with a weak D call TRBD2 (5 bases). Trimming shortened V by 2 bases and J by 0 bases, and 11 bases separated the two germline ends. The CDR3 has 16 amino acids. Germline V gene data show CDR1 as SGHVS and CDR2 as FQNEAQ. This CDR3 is CASSLRTGSSYNEQFF. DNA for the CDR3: TGTGCCAGCAGCTTAAGGACGGGAAGCTCCTACAATGAGCAGTTCTTC. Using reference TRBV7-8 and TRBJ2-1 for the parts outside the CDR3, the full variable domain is GAGVSQSPRYKVAKRGQDVALRCDPISGHVSLFWYQQALGQGPEFLTYFQNEAQLDKSGLPSDRFFAERPEGSVSTLKIQRTQQEDSAVYLCASSLRTGSSYNEQFFGPGTRLTVL.

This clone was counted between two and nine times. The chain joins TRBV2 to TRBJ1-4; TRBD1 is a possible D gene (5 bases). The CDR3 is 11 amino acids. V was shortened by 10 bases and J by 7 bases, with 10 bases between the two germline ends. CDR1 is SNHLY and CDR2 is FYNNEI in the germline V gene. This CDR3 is CATGGGEKLFF. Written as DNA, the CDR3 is TGTGCCACCGGGGGAGGTGAAAAACTGTTTTTT.

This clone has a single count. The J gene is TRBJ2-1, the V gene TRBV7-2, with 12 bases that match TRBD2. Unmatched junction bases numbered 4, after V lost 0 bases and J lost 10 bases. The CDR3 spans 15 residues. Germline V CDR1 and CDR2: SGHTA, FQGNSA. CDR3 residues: CASSLALAGGEEQFF. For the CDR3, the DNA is TGTGCCAGCAGCTTAGCACTAGCGGGAGGAGAGGAGCAGTTCTTC.

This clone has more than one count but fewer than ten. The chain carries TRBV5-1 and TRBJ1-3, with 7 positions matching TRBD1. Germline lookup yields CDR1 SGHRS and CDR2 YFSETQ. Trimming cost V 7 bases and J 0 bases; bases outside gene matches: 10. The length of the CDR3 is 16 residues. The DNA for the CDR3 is TGCGCCAGCGGAATGGGACAGCTGCTCTCTGGAAACACCATATATTTT. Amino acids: CASGMGQLLSGNTIYF. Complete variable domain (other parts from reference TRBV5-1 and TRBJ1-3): KAGVTQTPRYLIKTRGQQVTLSCSPISGHRSVSWYQQTPGQGLQFLFEYFSETQRNKGNFPGRFSGRQFSNSRSEMNVSTLELGDSALYLCASGMGQLLSGNTIYFGEGSWLTVV.

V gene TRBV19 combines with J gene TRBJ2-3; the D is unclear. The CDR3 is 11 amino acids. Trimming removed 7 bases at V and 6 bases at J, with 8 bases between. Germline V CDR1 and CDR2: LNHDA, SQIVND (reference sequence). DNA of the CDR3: TGTGCCAGTAATCCCAGGGATACGCAGTATTTT. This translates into CASNPRDTQYF.

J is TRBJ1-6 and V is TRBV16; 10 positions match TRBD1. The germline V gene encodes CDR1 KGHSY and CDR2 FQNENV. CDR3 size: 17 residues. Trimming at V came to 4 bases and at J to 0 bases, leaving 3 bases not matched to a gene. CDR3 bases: TGTGCCAGCAGCCCCCGGACAGGGGGCTCCTATAATTCACCCCTCCACTTT. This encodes CASSPRTGGSYNSPLHF. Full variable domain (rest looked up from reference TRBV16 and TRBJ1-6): GEEVAQTPKHLVRGEGQKAKLYCAPIKGHSYVFWYQQVLKNEFKFLISFQNENVFDETGMPKERFSAKCLPNSPCSLEIQATKLEDSAVYFCASSPRTGGSYNSPLHFGNGTRLTVT.

The CDR3 region has the DNA TGTGCCAGCAGTCTCAACCCGGGCGATTCACCCCTCCACTTT. It encodes CASSLNPGDSPLHF. The V and J genes are TRBV6-1 and TRBJ1-6; D gene uncertain. Per germline, CDR1 MNHNS and CDR2 SASEGT. The CDR3 has 14 residues. The ends were cut back, 5 bases at V and 8 bases at J, with 13 bases in the middle.

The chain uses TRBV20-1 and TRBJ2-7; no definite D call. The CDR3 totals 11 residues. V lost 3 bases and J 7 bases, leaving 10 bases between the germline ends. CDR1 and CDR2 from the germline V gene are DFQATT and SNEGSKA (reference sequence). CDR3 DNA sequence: TGCAGTGCTAGCCCTCTCGGGGAGCAGTACTTC. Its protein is CSASPLGEQYF.

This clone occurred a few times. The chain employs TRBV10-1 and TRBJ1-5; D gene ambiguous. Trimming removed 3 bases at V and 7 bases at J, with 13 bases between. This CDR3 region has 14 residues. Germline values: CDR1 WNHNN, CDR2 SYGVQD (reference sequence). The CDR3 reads CASSEWGVEQPQHF. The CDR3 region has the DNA TGCGCCAGCAGTGAATGGGGAGTCGAGCAGCCCCAGCATTTT.

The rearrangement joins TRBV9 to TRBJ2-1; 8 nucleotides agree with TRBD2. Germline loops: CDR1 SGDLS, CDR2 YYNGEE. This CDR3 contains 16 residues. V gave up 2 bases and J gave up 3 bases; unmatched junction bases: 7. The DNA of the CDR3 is TGTGCCAGCAGCGTTTTTAGCGGGATTAACTACAATGAGCAGTTCTTC. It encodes CASSVFSGINYNEQFF.

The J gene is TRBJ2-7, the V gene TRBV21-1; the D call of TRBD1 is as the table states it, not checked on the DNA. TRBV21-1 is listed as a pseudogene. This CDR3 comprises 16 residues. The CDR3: CASSTSDRESSYEQYF. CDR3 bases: TGTGCCAGCAGCACATCCGACAGGGAGAGCTCCTACGAGCAGTACTTC.

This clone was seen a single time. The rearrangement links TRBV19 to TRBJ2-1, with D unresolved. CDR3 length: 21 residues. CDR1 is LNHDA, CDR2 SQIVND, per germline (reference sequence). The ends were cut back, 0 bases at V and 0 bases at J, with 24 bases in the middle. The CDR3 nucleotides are TGTGCCAGTAGTATAGAAGACCTCTCTACCCCCTATAGGAGCTCCTACAATGAGCAGTTCTTC. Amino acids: CASSIEDLSTPYRSSYNEQFF.